One sample yielded the 17 T cell receptor beta chains listed below, sequenced in a study of CD8 T cells in Susac syndrome. Random hexamers primed reverse transcription of about 0.45 to 1 ug RNA. TCRdb re-analysed the immunoSEQ multiplex PCR reads in MiXCR, keeping a single row per CDR3 protein. The sample consists of 150,000 to 160,000 distinct CDR3 sequences, approximately 94% of them appearing once. Sequencing was performed on CD8+ T cells from PBMCs. These receptors were obtained from a human donor with multiple sclerosis.

The rearrangement links TRBV14 to TRBJ2-7; D remains unclear. The V and J ends lost 0 bases and 4 bases respectively, with 7 bases between them. Germline lookup yields CDR1 SGHDN and CDR2 FVKESK. The length of the CDR3 is 13 residues. The CDR3 region is CASSQDQDYEQYF. The CDR3 DNA reads TGTGCCAGCAGCCAAGACCAAGATTACGAGCAGTACTTC.

The gene calls are TRBV29-1 and TRBJ2-2; D might be TRBD1 (5 bases). The CDR3 is made up of 18 amino acids. Germline V gene lookup returns CDR1 SQVTM and CDR2 ANQGSEA. Trimming pared 2 bases from V and 2 bases from J, leaving 21 bases between. The CDR3 reads CSVELDLGQSENTGELFF. The CDR3 DNA follows: TGCAGCGTTGAACTCGACTTGGGGCAGTCGGAAAACACCGGGGAGCTGTTTTTT.

V and J are TRBV20-1 and TRBJ2-3; TRBD2 matches at 7 bases. Germline V gives CDR1 DFQATT, CDR2 SNEGSKA (reference sequence). This CDR3 contains 13 residues. The CDR3 sequence: CSVPRGEPDTQYF. The CDR3 region has the DNA TGCAGCGTACCACGGGGGGAGCCAGATACGCAGTATTTT.

The rearrangement uses TRBV20-1 and TRBJ2-7; a possible D gene is TRBD2 (6 bases). The CDR3 consists of 13 residues. Germline V gene data show CDR1 as DFQATT and CDR2 as SNEGSKA (reference sequence). The V gene lost 4 bases and the J gene lost 0 bases, with 10 bases spanning the gap. Here the CDR3 DNA reads TGCAGTGCTAAAGCGGAGGGCTCCTACGAGCAGTACTTC. Its protein is CSAKAEGSYEQYF.

This chain connects TRBV15 to TRBJ1-4; D unresolved. V was clipped by 2 bases and J by 3 bases, with 13 bases between them. Germline V gene data show CDR1 as LNHNV and CDR2 as YYDKDF (reference sequence). The CDR3 runs to 16 residues. This chain's CDR3 is CATSRRNLSPNEKLFF. The CDR3 DNA follows: TGTGCCACCAGCAGACGGAATCTATCGCCTAATGAAAAACTGTTTTTT.

CDR3 in amino acids: CASRQGWGYGYTF. The CDR3 DNA sequence: TGTGCCAGCAGACAGGGATGGGGCTATGGCTACACCTTC. This chain joins TRBV9 and TRBJ1-2; TRBD1 is a possible D gene (6 bases). V lost 5 bases and J lost 4, with 12 bases in between. Germline CDR1 SGDLS, CDR2 YYNGEE. There are 13 residues in the CDR3.

This chain links TRBV6-1 with TRBJ1-1, with D maybe TRBD1 (5 bases). Trimming cost V 3 bases and J 6 bases, with 23 bases left between them. Germline V gene lookup returns CDR1 MNHNS and CDR2 SASEGT. This CDR3 spans 17 amino acids. The chain's CDR3 is CASSDRGRELSKAEAFF. The CDR3 bases are TGTGCCAGCAGTGACCGGGGGAGGGAGCTCTCAAAGGCTGAAGCTTTCTTT.

The CDR3 reads CSVTDGYEQYF. The CDR3 DNA is TGCAGCGTCACGGACGGCTACGAGCAGTACTTC. The chain is built from TRBV29-1 and TRBJ2-7; D is undetermined. CDR1 SQVTM and CDR2 ANQGSEA come from the germline V gene. Trimming stripped 6 bases from V and 3 bases from J, with 9 bases between. The CDR3 totals 11 residues.

The chain uses TRBV11-2 and TRBJ2-7; D unresolved. In germline, CDR1 is SGHAT, CDR2 FQNNGV. This CDR3 comprises 11 residues. V was clipped by 5 bases and J by 3 bases, with 5 bases between them. This CDR3 is CASSAHYEQYF. CDR3 nucleotides: TGTGCCAGCAGCGCCCACTACGAGCAGTACTTC.

The chain couples TRBV9 to TRBJ2-7, with 8 bases lining up with TRBD1. CDR1 SGDLS and CDR2 YYNGEE come from the germline V gene. The CDR3 runs to 15 residues. V lost 0 bases and J lost 2; bases outside the gene matches: 4. CDR3 bases: TGTGCCAGCAGCGTAGAGGGACAGGCTACCTACGAGCAGTACTTC. This codes for CASSVEGQATYEQYF.

The rearrangement uses TRBV20-1 and TRBJ2-5; a weak D match, TRBD1 (6 bases). Trimming pared 1 base from V and 0 bases from J, leaving 18 bases between. There are 17 residues in the CDR3. CDR1 is DFQATT and CDR2 is SNEGSKA in the germline V gene (reference sequence). Written as DNA, the CDR3 is TGCAGTGCTAGAGTAACCCATTTACAGGGCCACCAAGAGACCCAGTACTTC. Its translation is CSARVTHLQGHQETQYF.

This chain uses TRBV5-6 with TRBJ2-1, with 10 bases aligning to TRBD1. The V gene's germline CDR1 is SGHDT and CDR2 YYEEEE. CDR3 length: 16 residues. With V trimmed by 4 bases and J by 0 bases, 4 bases remained unmatched. The CDR3 nucleotides read TGTGCCAGCAGCAGTGGGACAGGGGCCTCCTACAATGAGCAGTTCTTC. It codes for CASSSGTGASYNEQFF. Variable domain in full (rest from reference TRBV5-6 and TRBJ2-1): DAGVTQSPTHLIKTRGQQVTLRCSPKSGHDTVSWYQQALGQGPQFIFQYYEEEERQRGNFPDRFSGHQFPNYSSELNVNALLLGDSALYLCASSSGTGASYNEQFFGPGTRLTVL.

The J gene is TRBJ1-6, the V gene TRBV4-3, with unresolved D. This CDR3 spans 18 amino acids. Germline CDR1 reads LGHNA; CDR2 reads YSLEER. Trimming shortened V by 0 bases and J by 6 bases, and 18 bases separated the two germline ends. In DNA, the CDR3 is TGCGCCAGCAGCCAAGAACGGGTGGAGGCATCTACTAATTCACCCCTCCACTTT. It yields the protein CASSQERVEASTNSPLHF.

This rearrangement joins TRBV20-1 to TRBJ1-2; D remains unclear. CDR3 length equals 15 residues. Germline loops: CDR1 DFQATT, CDR2 SNEGSKA (reference sequence). The V and J ends lost 1 base and 4 bases respectively, with 16 bases between them. The DNA of the CDR3 is TGCAGTGCTAGAGTTTGGATAATGGAGTTCTATGGCTACACCTTC. Amino acid sequence: CSARVWIMEFYGYTF.

J is TRBJ2-3 and V is TRBV9, with D possibly being TRBD1 or TRBD2 (5 bases each). The CDR3 runs to 15 residues. CDR1 SGDLS and CDR2 YYNGEE come from the germline V gene. V lost 4 bases to trimming and J lost 2 bases, with 14 bases between them. The CDR3 loop is CASSSFVGATDTQYF. DNA of the CDR3: TGTGCCAGCAGCTCCTTCGTCGGGGCCACAGATACGCAGTATTTT.

The chain combines TRBV12-3 or TRBV12-4 with TRBJ2-1; 8 nucleotides align to TRBD2. The CDR3 is 12 residues long. The J segment lost 8 bases and the V segment lost 6 bases, leaving 3 bases of the junction unmatched. The CDR3 coding sequence is TGTGCCAGCAGCGATAGCGGGGATGAGCAGTTCTTC. Its translation: CASSDSGDEQFF.

CDR3 DNA sequence: TGTGCCAGCAGCTACAACAGGGGCGGCGAGCAGTACTTC. It yields the protein CASSYNRGGEQYF. The rearrangement uses TRBV7-9 and TRBJ2-7; 7 bases are shared with TRBD1. Germline trimming cut 4 bases from V and 6 bases from J; bases unmatched to any gene: 6. The CDR3 has 13 residues. From germline, CDR1 is SEHNR and CDR2 FQNEAQ (reference sequence).